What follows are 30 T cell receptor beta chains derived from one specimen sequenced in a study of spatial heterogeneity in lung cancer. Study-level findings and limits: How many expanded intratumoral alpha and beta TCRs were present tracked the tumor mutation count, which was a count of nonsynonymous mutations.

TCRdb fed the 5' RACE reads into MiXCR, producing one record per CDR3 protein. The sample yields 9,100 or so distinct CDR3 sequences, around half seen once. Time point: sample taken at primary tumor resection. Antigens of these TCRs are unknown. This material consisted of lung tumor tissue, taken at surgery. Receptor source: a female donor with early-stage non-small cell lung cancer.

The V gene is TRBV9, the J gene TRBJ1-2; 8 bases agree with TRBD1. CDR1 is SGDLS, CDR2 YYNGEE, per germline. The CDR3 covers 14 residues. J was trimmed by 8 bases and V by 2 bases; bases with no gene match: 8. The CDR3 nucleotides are TGTGCCAGCAGCGTGAGAGTGGACAGGGTAGGCTACACCTTC. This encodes CASSVRVDRVGYTF.

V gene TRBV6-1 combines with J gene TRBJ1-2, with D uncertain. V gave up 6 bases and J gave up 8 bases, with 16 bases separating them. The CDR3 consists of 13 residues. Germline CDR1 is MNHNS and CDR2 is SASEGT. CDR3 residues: CASSKMGIGGYTF. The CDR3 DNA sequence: TGTGCCAGCAGCAAGATGGGAATTGGAGGCTACACCTTC.

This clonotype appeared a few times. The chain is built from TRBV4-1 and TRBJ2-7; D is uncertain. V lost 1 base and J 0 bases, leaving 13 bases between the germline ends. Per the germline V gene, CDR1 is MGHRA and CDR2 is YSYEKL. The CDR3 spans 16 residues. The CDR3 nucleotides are TGCGCCAGCAGCCAAGGCCCCGGAACCAGCTCCTACGAGCAGTACTTC. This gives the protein CASSQGPGTSSYEQYF.

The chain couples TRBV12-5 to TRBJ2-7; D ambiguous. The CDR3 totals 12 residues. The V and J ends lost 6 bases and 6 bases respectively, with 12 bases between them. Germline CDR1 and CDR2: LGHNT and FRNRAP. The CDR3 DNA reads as TGTGCTAGTGGCCCGACAATTCGCGAGCAGTACTTC. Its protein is CASGPTIREQYF.

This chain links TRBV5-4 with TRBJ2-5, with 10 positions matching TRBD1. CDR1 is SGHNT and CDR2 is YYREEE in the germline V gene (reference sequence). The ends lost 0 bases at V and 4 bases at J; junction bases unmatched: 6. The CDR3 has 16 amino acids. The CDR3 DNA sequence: TGTGCCAGCAGCTTGGGATCGGGGACAGGGGTAGAGACCCAGTACTTC. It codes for CASSLGSGTGVETQYF.

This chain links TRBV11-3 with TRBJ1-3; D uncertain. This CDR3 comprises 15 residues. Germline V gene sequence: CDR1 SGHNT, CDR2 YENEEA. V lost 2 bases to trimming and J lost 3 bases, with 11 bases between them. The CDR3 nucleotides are TGTGCCAGCAGCTTACGTTTAGGACGTGGAAACACCATATATTTT. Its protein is CASSLRLGRGNTIYF.

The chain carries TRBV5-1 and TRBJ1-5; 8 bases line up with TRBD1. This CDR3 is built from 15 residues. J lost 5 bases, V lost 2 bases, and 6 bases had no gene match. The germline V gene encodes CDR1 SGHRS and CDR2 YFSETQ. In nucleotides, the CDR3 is TGCGCCAGCAGCTTTTCAGGGGGCTCGGATCAGCCCCAGCATTTT. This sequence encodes CASSFSGGSDQPQHF. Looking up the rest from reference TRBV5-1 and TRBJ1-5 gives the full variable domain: KAGVTQTPRYLIKTRGQQVTLSCSPISGHRSVSWYQQTPGQGLQFLFEYFSETQRNKGNFPGRFSGRQFSNSRSEMNVSTLELGDSALYLCASSFSGGSDQPQHFGDGTRLSIL.

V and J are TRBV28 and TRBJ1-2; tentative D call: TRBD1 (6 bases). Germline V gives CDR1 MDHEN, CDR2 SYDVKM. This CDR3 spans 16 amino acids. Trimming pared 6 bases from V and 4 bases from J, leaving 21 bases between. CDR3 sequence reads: CASSFAEGGHFYGYTF. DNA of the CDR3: TGTGCCAGCAGCTTCGCGGAGGGGGGGCATTTCTATGGCTACACCTTC.

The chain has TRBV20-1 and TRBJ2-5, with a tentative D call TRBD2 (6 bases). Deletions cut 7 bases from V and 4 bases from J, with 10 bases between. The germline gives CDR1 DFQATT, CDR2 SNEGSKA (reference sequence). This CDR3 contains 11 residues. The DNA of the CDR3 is TGCAGTGAACTAGCCCGAGAGACCCAGTACTTC. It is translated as CSELARETQYF.

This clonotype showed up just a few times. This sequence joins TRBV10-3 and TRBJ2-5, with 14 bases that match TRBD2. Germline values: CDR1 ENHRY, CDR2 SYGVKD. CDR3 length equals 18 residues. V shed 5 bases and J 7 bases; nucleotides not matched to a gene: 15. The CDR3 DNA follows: TGTGCCATCAGTCGGACTAGCGGGGGGCCACAGGAAGGCTCGACCCAGTACTTC. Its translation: CAISRTSGGPQEGSTQYF.

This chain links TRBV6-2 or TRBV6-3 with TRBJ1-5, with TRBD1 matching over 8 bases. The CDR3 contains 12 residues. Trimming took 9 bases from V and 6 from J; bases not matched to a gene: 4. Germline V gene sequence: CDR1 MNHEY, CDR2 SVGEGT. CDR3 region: CASTQGAQPQHF. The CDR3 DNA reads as TGTGCCAGTACGCAGGGGGCTCAGCCCCAGCATTTT.

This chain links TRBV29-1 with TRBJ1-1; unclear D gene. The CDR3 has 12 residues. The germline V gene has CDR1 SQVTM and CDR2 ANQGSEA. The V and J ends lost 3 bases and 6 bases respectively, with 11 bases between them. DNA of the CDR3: TGCAGCGTTGAGAGGGAGCAGTCTGAAGCTTTCTTT. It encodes CSVEREQSEAFF.

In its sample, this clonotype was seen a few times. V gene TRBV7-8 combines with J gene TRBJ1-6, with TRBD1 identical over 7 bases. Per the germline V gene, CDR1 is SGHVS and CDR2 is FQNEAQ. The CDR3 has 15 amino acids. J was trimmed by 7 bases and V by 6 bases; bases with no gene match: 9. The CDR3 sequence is CASRPTGARNSPLHF. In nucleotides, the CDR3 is TGTGCCAGCAGACCCACAGGGGCGAGGAATTCACCCCTCCACTTT.

CDR3 residues: CASSQLGNSPLHF. CDR3 bases: TGTGCCAGCAGCCAGCTGGGTAATTCACCCCTCCACTTT. V and J are TRBV7-3 and TRBJ1-6; D gene ambiguous. V was trimmed by 5 bases and J by 6 bases, leaving 8 bases between them. The germline V gene has CDR1 SGHTA and CDR2 FQGTGA. The CDR3 extends over 13 amino acids.

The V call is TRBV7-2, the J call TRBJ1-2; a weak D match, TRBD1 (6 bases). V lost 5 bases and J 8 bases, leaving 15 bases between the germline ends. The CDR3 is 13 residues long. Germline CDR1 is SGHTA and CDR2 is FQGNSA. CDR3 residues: CASSVSSQGGYTF. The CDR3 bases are TGTGCCAGCAGCGTCTCCAGCCAGGGGGGCTACACCTTC.

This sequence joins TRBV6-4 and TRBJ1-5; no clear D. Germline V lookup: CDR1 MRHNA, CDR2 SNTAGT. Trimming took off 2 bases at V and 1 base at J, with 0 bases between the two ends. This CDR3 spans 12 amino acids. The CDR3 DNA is TGTGCCAGCAGTGACAGCAATCAGCCCCAGCATTTT. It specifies CASSDSNQPQHF.

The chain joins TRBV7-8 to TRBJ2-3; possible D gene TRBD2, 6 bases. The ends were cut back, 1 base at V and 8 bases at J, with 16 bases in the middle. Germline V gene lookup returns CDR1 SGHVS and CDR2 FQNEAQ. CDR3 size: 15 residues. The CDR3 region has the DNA TGTGCCAGCAGCTTAGGTGGCGGGGTAGCAGCTACGCAGTATTTT. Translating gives CASSLGGGVAATQYF. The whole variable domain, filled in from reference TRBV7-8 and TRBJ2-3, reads GAGVSQSPRYKVAKRGQDVALRCDPISGHVSLFWYQQALGQGPEFLTYFQNEAQLDKSGLPSDRFFAERPEGSVSTLKIQRTQQEDSAVYLCASSLGGGVAATQYFGPGTRLTVL.

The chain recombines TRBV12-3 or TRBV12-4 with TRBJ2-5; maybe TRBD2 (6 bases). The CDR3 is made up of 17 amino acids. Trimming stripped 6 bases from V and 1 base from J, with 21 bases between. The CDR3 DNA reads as TGTGCCAGCAGCCCCATTGGGTCGGGGGTCCCCCAAGAGACCCAGTACTTC. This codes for CASSPIGSGVPQETQYF.

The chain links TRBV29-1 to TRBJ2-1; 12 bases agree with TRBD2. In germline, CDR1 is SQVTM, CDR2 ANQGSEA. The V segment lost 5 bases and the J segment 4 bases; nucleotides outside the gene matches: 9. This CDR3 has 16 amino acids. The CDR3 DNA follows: TGCAGCGTTCTTCCCTCTGGACTAGCGGGGTACAATGAGCAGTTCTTC. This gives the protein CSVLPSGLAGYNEQFF.

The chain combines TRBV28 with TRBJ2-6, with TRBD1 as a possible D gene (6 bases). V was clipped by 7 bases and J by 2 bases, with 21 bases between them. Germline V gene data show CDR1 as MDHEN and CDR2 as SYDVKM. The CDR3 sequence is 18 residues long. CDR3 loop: CASNLVTGKSAGANVLTF. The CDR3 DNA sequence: TGTGCCAGCAATTTGGTGACAGGAAAATCAGCTGGGGCCAACGTCCTGACTTTC.

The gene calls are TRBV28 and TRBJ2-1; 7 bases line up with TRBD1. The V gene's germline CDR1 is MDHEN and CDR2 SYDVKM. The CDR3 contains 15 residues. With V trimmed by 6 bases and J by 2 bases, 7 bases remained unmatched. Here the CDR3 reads CASSPQGSAYNEQFF. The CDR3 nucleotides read TGTGCCAGCAGCCCACAGGGGTCCGCCTACAATGAGCAGTTCTTC.

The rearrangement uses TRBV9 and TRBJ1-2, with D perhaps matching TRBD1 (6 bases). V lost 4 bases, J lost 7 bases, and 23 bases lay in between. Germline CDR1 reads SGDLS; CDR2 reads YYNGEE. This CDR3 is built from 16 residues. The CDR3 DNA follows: TGTGCCAGCAGCAGGAACAGGGCTGCTCGGCTTCGTGGCTACACCTTC. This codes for CASSRNRAARLRGYTF.

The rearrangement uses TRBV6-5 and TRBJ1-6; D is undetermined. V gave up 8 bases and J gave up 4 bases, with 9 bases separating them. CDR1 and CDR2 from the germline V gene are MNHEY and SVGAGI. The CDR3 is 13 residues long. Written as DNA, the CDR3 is TGTGCCAGCCGCAGTGGTTATAATTCACCCCTCCACTTT. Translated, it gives CASRSGYNSPLHF.

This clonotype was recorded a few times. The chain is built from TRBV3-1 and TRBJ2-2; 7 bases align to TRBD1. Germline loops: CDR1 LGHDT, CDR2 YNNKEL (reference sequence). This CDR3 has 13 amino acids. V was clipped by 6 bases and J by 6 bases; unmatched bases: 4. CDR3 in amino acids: CASSRTGSGELFF. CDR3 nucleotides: TGTGCCAGCAGTCGGACAGGATCCGGGGAGCTGTTTTTT.

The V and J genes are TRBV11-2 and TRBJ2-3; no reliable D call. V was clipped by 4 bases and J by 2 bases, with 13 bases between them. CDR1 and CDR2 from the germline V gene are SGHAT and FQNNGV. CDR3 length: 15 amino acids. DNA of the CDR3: TGTGCCAGCAGCTCGGACCTTAGACCCACAGATACGCAGTATTTT. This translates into CASSSDLRPTDTQYF.

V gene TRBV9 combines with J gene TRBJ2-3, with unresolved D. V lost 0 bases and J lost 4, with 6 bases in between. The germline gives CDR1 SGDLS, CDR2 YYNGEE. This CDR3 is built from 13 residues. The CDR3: CASSVALSDTQYF. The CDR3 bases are TGTGCCAGCAGCGTAGCGCTCTCAGATACGCAGTATTTT.

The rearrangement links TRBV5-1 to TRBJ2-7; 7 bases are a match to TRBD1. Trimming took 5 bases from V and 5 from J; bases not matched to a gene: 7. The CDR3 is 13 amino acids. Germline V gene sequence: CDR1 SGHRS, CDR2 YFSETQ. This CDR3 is CASRGTGAHEQYF. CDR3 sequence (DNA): TGCGCCAGCAGAGGAACAGGGGCCCACGAGCAGTACTTC.

This CDR3 is CASSSFWDRLDYEQYF. The CDR3 nucleotides read TGTGCCAGCAGCTCTTTCTGGGACAGGCTCGACTACGAGCAGTACTTC. The chain couples TRBV11-2 to TRBJ2-7, with 8 bases lining up with TRBD1. J gave up 3 bases and V 4 bases, and 11 bases lay outside the gene matches. CDR1 and CDR2 (germline): SGHAT, FQNNGV. This CDR3 has 16 amino acids.

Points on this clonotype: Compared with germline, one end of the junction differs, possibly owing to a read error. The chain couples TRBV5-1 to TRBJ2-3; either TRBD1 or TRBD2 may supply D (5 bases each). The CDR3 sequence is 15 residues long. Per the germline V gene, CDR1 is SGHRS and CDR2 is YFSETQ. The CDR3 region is CASSRDRGITDTQYF. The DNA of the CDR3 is TGTGCCAGCAGCCGGGACCGCGGTATCACAGATACGCAGTATTTT.

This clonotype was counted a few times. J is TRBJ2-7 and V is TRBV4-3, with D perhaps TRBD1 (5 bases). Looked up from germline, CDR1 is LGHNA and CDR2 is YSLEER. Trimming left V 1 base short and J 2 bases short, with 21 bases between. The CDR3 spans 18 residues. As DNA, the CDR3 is TGCGCCAGCAGCCAAGTTAAATCCTGGGCAGGGCCCCCCTACGAGCAGTACTTC. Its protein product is CASSQVKSWAGPPYEQYF.